This is a list of T cell receptor beta chains from one sample in a study of blood T cell repertoires in COVID-19. Data came from immunoSEQ multiplex PCR; TCRdb stores just in-frame clones and leaves some out. The profile shows 130,000 to 150,000 clones, over 80% of them singletons. Sequencing used peripheral blood. These receptors came from a woman aged 45-60 years with acute or convalescent COVID-19. Both conserved end residues are part of each CDR3. The order of the fields is J gene, clone size, V gene, D gene, CDR3 protein, CDR3 DNA. D genes are given only for firm matches. Only some rows state a clone size, as once, few, many or a class for expanded clones.

J gene: TRBJ2-1; clone size: -; V gene: TRBV7-2; D gene: -; CDR3 protein: CASSFISLSSYNEQFF; CDR3 DNA: TGTGCCAGCAGCTTCATAAGCTTGTCGTCCTACAATGAGCAGTTCTTC
J gene: TRBJ1-2; clone size: -; V gene: TRBV10-3; D gene: TRBD1; CDR3 protein: CAISDTLDRGRDYGYTF; CDR3 DNA: TGTGCCATCAGTGACACACTGGACAGGGGGCGAGACTATGGCTACACCTTC
J gene: TRBJ1-5; clone size: -; V gene: TRBV11-2; D gene: -; CDR3 protein: CASSVAGGNQPQHF; CDR3 DNA: TGTGCCAGCAGCGTCGCAGGGGGCAATCAGCCCCAGCATTTT
J gene: TRBJ2-3; clone size: -; V gene: TRBV10-3; D gene: -; CDR3 protein: CAIRDSTDTQYF; CDR3 DNA: TGTGCCATCAGGGACTCCACAGATACGCAGTATTTT
J gene: TRBJ1-3; clone size: -; V gene: TRBV6-5; D gene: -; CDR3 protein: CASISGSGNTIYF; CDR3 DNA: TGTGCCAGCATTTCAGGGTCTGGAAACACCATATATTTT
J gene: TRBJ1-4; clone size: once; V gene: TRBV9; D gene: -; CDR3 protein: CASSVGGNEKLFF; CDR3 DNA: TGTGCCAGCAGCGTAGGCGGTAATGAAAAACTGTTTTTT
J gene: TRBJ2-7; clone size: -; V gene: TRBV4-1; D gene: -; CDR3 protein: CASRGVTRGTYEQYF; CDR3 DNA: TGCGCCAGCAGGGGGGTGACCAGGGGGACTTACGAGCAGTACTTC
J gene: TRBJ1-1; clone size: -; V gene: TRBV11-3; D gene: -; CDR3 protein: CASSYGQRGTTEAFF; CDR3 DNA: TGTGCCAGCAGCTATGGACAGAGAGGGACCACTGAAGCTTTCTTT
J gene: TRBJ2-1; clone size: -; V gene: TRBV9; D gene: TRBD1; CDR3 protein: CASSALTGGVIDEQFF; CDR3 DNA: TGTGCCAGCAGCGCGTTAACAGGGGGCGTAATCGATGAGCAGTTCTTC
J gene: TRBJ2-5; clone size: -; V gene: TRBV5-1; D gene: TRBD1; CDR3 protein: CASSLNTGPGQGAETQYF; CDR3 DNA: TGCGCCAGCAGCTTGAACACTGGGCCCGGGCAGGGGGCTGAGACCCAGTACTTC
J gene: TRBJ1-5; clone size: -; V gene: TRBV28; D gene: TRBD1; CDR3 protein: CASSLDTTGYNQPQHF; CDR3 DNA: TGTGCCAGCAGCTTAGATACGACAGGGTACAATCAGCCCCAGCATTTT
J gene: TRBJ1-1; clone size: once; V gene: TRBV5-1; D gene: -; CDR3 protein: CASSLASGKNTEAFF; CDR3 DNA: TGCGCCAGCAGCTTGGCTTCAGGGAAGAACACTGAAGCTTTCTTT
J gene: TRBJ2-7; clone size: -; V gene: TRBV5-1; D gene: TRBD1; CDR3 protein: CASSLYQGQGYEQYF; CDR3 DNA: TGCGCCAGCAGCTTGTATCAAGGACAGGGCTACGAGCAGTACTTC
J gene: TRBJ2-6; clone size: -; V gene: TRBV5-6; D gene: -; CDR3 protein: CASSLDGSGGANVLTF; CDR3 DNA: TGTGCCAGCAGCTTGGACGGTTCAGGAGGGGCCAACGTCCTGACTTTC
J gene: TRBJ1-6; clone size: -; V gene: TRBV6-5; D gene: TRBD1; CDR3 protein: CASSPETGVNSPLHF; CDR3 DNA: TGTGCCAGCAGTCCTGAAACAGGGGTGAATTCACCCCTCCACTTT
J gene: TRBJ1-2; clone size: -; V gene: TRBV29-1; D gene: -; CDR3 protein: CSVSGGGYTF; CDR3 DNA: TGCAGCGTTTCCGGGGGGGGCTACACCTTC
J gene: TRBJ2-5; clone size: -; V gene: TRBV6-2/TRBV6-3; D gene: -; CDR3 protein: CASSNRHRETQYF; CDR3 DNA: TGTGCCAGCAGCAACAGACACCGGGAGACCCAGTACTTC
J gene: TRBJ1-4; clone size: -; V gene: TRBV19; D gene: TRBD1; CDR3 protein: CASSIQGGNEKLFF; CDR3 DNA: TGTGCCAGTAGCATACAGGGGGGAAATGAAAAACTGTTTTTT
J gene: TRBJ1-5; clone size: -; V gene: TRBV7-9; D gene: -; CDR3 protein: CASSLLGDSGQPQHF; CDR3 DNA: TGTGCCAGCAGCTTACTAGGGGATAGCGGTCAGCCCCAGCATTTT
J gene: TRBJ2-1; clone size: -; V gene: TRBV5-5; D gene: TRBD1; CDR3 protein: CASSYYTGTGNNEQFF; CDR3 DNA: TGTGCCAGCAGCTACTACACCGGGACAGGGAACAATGAGCAGTTCTTC
J gene: TRBJ1-1; clone size: -; V gene: TRBV7-6; D gene: -; CDR3 protein: CASSLARTGNTEAFF; CDR3 DNA: TGTGCCAGCAGCTTAGCTAGAACTGGGAACACTGAAGCTTTCTTT
J gene: TRBJ1-2; clone size: -; V gene: TRBV11-2; D gene: -; CDR3 protein: CASSLGGNYGYTF; CDR3 DNA: TGTGCCAGCAGCTTAGGAGGGAACTATGGCTACACCTTC
J gene: TRBJ1-2; clone size: -; V gene: TRBV11-2; D gene: -; CDR3 protein: CASSLVAGEFNYGYTF; CDR3 DNA: TGTGCCAGCAGCTTAGTGGCAGGGGAATTTAACTATGGCTACACCTTC
J gene: TRBJ2-3; clone size: once; V gene: TRBV5-1; D gene: -; CDR3 protein: CASSLLTSTDTQYF; CDR3 DNA: TGCGCCAGCAGCTTGCTAACTAGCACAGATACGCAGTATTTT
J gene: TRBJ1-5; clone size: -; V gene: TRBV10-2; D gene: TRBD1; CDR3 protein: CASSEQGAYQPQHF; CDR3 DNA: TGCGCCAGCAGTGAGCAGGGGGCCTATCAGCCCCAGCATTTT
J gene: TRBJ1-2; clone size: -; V gene: TRBV5-1; D gene: TRBD1; CDR3 protein: CASSLATGGAYGYTF; CDR3 DNA: TGCGCCAGCAGCTTGGCCACAGGGGGCGCATATGGCTACACCTTC
J gene: TRBJ2-3; clone size: -; V gene: TRBV11-3; D gene: TRBD2; CDR3 protein: CASSTGGSGGGNTQYF; CDR3 DNA: TGTGCCAGCAGCACCGGGGGTAGCGGGGGAGGGAACACGCAGTATTTT
J gene: TRBJ1-2; clone size: -; V gene: TRBV27; D gene: -; CDR3 protein: CASSLGPNYGYTF; CDR3 DNA: TGTGCCAGCAGTTTAGGGCCAAACTATGGCTACACCTTC
J gene: TRBJ1-2; clone size: -; V gene: TRBV7-9; D gene: TRBD1; CDR3 protein: CASRTNGQGYGYTF; CDR3 DNA: TGTGCCAGCAGAACCAACGGACAGGGCTATGGCTACACCTTC
J gene: TRBJ2-3; clone size: -; V gene: TRBV4-2; D gene: -; CDR3 protein: CASSQDKGTDTQYF; CDR3 DNA: TGTGCCAGCAGCCAAGATAAGGGGACAGATACGCAGTATTTT
J gene: TRBJ2-1; clone size: -; V gene: TRBV12-5; D gene: TRBD2; CDR3 protein: CASGPPQGGGPYNEQFF; CDR3 DNA: TGTGCTAGTGGTCCCCCACAAGGCGGGGGGCCTTACAATGAGCAGTTCTTC
J gene: TRBJ2-2; clone size: -; V gene: TRBV21-1; D gene: -; CDR3 protein: CARDRANTGELFF; CDR3 DNA: TGTGCCAGGGACAGGGCGAACACCGGGGAGCTGTTTTTT
J gene: TRBJ1-1; clone size: -; V gene: TRBV5-5; D gene: -; CDR3 protein: CASSFSVDTEAFF; CDR3 DNA: TGTGCCAGCAGCTTTTCGGTGGACACTGAAGCTTTCTTT
J gene: TRBJ2-2; clone size: -; V gene: TRBV30; D gene: -; CDR3 protein: CAWKPRGGENTGELFF; CDR3 DNA: TGTGCCTGGAAGCCCAGGGGAGGGGAAAACACCGGGGAGCTGTTTTTT